This T cell receptor beta chain appears in the sequencing data of a study of cytomegalovirus exposure and HLA in healthy donors. The PCR used 60 Vbeta and 13 Jbeta primers. TCRdb's table, derived via immunoSEQ multiplex PCR, lists solely in-frame clones and lacks some. The top ten clones hold 4.3% of a sample with approximately 150,000 clones, more than 60% of them seen once. The germline V and J ends were trimmed by 1 base and 2 bases, with 12 bases remaining between them. CDR3 length: 15 amino acids. Germline V gives CDR1 SGHAT, CDR2 FQNNGV. Sequenced input: PBMCs. This clonotype was sampled from a man in his forties or fifties in good health and CMV-seronegative. The chain combines TRBV11-2 with TRBJ2-7, with D perhaps matching TRBD2 (6 bases). As DNA, the CDR3 is TGTGCCAGCAGCTTAGGCCTAGCGAGTACCTACGAGCAGTACTTC. Its protein is CASSLGLASTYEQYF.